This TCR beta chain originates from a study of blood T cells in healthy people across ages. Findings and limits, study-wide: Diversity figures derived from one million T cells were judged to underestimate the true value.

The CDR3 is 17 amino acids. With 1 base clipped from V and 3 bases from J, the junction kept 2 bases outside the gene matches. This clonotype was seen a few times. Its antigen is undetermined. A J-beta primer mix and a sample-barcoded 5' primer were used in a second PCR of about 7 to 12 cycles. Each of the cDNA molecules was tagged by a template-switch adaptor with 12 random nucleotides. Each CDR3 protein gets one entry after TCRdb re-called the 5' RACE reads with MiXCR. The sample has about 780,000 distinct CDR3 sequences; about 45% are singletons. The chain links TRBV12-3 or TRBV12-4 to TRBJ2-2; 13 positions agree with TRBD2. Sequenced input: blood. The receptor's source is a man older than 75 in good health. CDR3 DNA: TGTGCCAGCAGTTTAGGGACTAGCGGGAGAGACACCGGGGAGCTGTTTTTT. Amino acids: CASSLGTSGRDTGELFF.